These T cell receptor beta chains were read from a single sample in a study of shared clonotypes between healthy human individuals. TCRdb keeps only in-frame clones here, not all; method: immunoSEQ multiplex PCR. The repertoire holds 520,000 or so clones, with 60% to 85% as singletons. Material for sequencing was PBMCs. These receptors all stem from a woman between 40 and 55 years old in good health. Some clones in this sample may be carry-over from other donors' samples. Both conserved end residues are part of each CDR3. The D gene is left open where the match is weak. Some rows have no size entry. The others give once, few or many, or a class for an expanded clone.

abundance: -
j_gene: TRBJ2-7
v_gene: TRBV7-6
d_gene: -
CDR3nt: TGTGCCAGCAGCTTGAGGCAGGGGGGACCCTACGAGCAGTACTTC
CDR3aa: CASSLRQGGPYEQYF

abundance: -
j_gene: TRBJ1-5
v_gene: TRBV19
d_gene: TRBD1
CDR3nt: TGTGCCAGTAGTTGGGGGACAGGGGGCGGCAATCAGCCCCAGCATTTT
CDR3aa: CASSWGTGGGNQPQHF

abundance: -
j_gene: TRBJ2-7
v_gene: TRBV6-1
d_gene: -
CDR3nt: TGTGCCAGTACGCCTTCAGGGGGGGGCTACGAGCAGTACTTC
CDR3aa: CASTPSGGGYEQYF

abundance: -
j_gene: TRBJ2-7
v_gene: TRBV18
d_gene: -
CDR3nt: TGTGCCAGCTCACCACCCCTTGGCGGAGCCTACGAGCAGTACTTC
CDR3aa: CASSPPLGGAYEQYF

abundance: -
j_gene: TRBJ2-5
v_gene: TRBV28
d_gene: TRBD2
CDR3nt: TGTGCCAGCAGGACTAGCGGCCAAGAGACCCAGTACTTC
CDR3aa: CASRTSGQETQYF

abundance: -
j_gene: TRBJ2-3
v_gene: TRBV7-2
d_gene: -
CDR3nt: TGTGCCAGCAGCTTAGATGGGGATACGCAGTATTTT
CDR3aa: CASSLDGDTQYF

abundance: -
j_gene: TRBJ1-4
v_gene: TRBV6-1
d_gene: -
CDR3nt: TGTGCCAGCACTCGACTCAGGGGATGGGATGAAAAACTGTTTTTT
CDR3aa: CASTRLRGWDEKLFF

abundance: few
j_gene: TRBJ2-5
v_gene: TRBV5-1
d_gene: -
CDR3nt: TGCGCCAGCAGCTTGATGGGAGGCGGAGAGACCCAGTACTTC
CDR3aa: CASSLMGGGETQYF

abundance: -
j_gene: TRBJ2-7
v_gene: TRBV4-1
d_gene: -
CDR3nt: TGCGCCAGCAGCCAATTATCGGGGTGGCGGGACGAGCAGTACTTC
CDR3aa: CASSQLSGWRDEQYF

abundance: -
j_gene: TRBJ2-4
v_gene: TRBV7-9
d_gene: TRBD2
CDR3nt: TGTGCCAGCACCGCCAAACTAGCGGGAGGGGGCATTCAGTACTTC
CDR3aa: CASTAKLAGGGIQYF

abundance: -
j_gene: TRBJ2-1
v_gene: TRBV30
d_gene: -
CDR3nt: TGTGCCTGGAACCCAGGGAGAGAGTTCAATGAGCAGTTCTTC
CDR3aa: CAWNPGREFNEQFF

abundance: -
j_gene: TRBJ2-3
v_gene: TRBV11-3
d_gene: -
CDR3nt: TGTGCCAGCAGCTTTTCTGGAAGCGGAAGCACAGATACGCAGTATTTT
CDR3aa: CASSFSGSGSTDTQYF

abundance: -
j_gene: TRBJ1-6
v_gene: TRBV28
d_gene: -
CDR3nt: TGTGCCAGCCAGGGTGATTCACCCCTCCACTTT
CDR3aa: CASQGDSPLHF

abundance: few
j_gene: TRBJ2-3
v_gene: TRBV27
d_gene: -
CDR3nt: TGTGCCAGCAGTTCCCGGGGGCTGGTAGATACGCAGTATTTT
CDR3aa: CASSSRGLVDTQYF

abundance: -
j_gene: TRBJ1-4
v_gene: TRBV30
d_gene: TRBD1
CDR3nt: TGTGCCTGGAGCCTGGGACAGGGTTATGAAAAACTGTTTTTT
CDR3aa: CAWSLGQGYEKLFF

abundance: -
j_gene: TRBJ2-7
v_gene: TRBV7-2
d_gene: -
CDR3nt: TGTGCCAGCAGCTTACGGCAGGGGCCCTACGAGCAGTACTTC
CDR3aa: CASSLRQGPYEQYF

abundance: -
j_gene: TRBJ2-7
v_gene: TRBV7-9
d_gene: TRBD1
CDR3nt: TGTGCCAGCAGCTGGGGACAGGGGGCGGCCTACGAGCAGTACTTC
CDR3aa: CASSWGQGAAYEQYF

abundance: -
j_gene: TRBJ2-1
v_gene: TRBV5-1
d_gene: -
CDR3nt: TGCGCCAGCAGCTTGGCCGGGGGTCCGGGCATGGAGCAGTTCTTC
CDR3aa: CASSLAGGPGMEQFF

abundance: -
j_gene: TRBJ1-1
v_gene: TRBV9
d_gene: -
CDR3nt: TGTGCCAGCAGCCCCCGCCGGGGGCCGAACACTGAAGCTTTCTTT
CDR3aa: CASSPRRGPNTEAFF

abundance: -
j_gene: TRBJ2-2
v_gene: TRBV9
d_gene: -
CDR3nt: TGTGCCAGCAGCCCATCGCAGACGAACACCGGGGAGCTGTTTTTT
CDR3aa: CASSPSQTNTGELFF

abundance: few
j_gene: TRBJ2-7
v_gene: TRBV2
d_gene: TRBD1
CDR3nt: TGTGCCAGCAGTGTGATGGGACAGGAACCCTACGAGCAGTACTTC
CDR3aa: CASSVMGQEPYEQYF

abundance: -
j_gene: TRBJ2-1
v_gene: TRBV9
d_gene: TRBD2
CDR3nt: TGTGCCAGCAGCGTAGGCCTAACTAGCGGGAGGCCCAATGAGCAGTTCTTC
CDR3aa: CASSVGLTSGRPNEQFF

abundance: -
j_gene: TRBJ1-5
v_gene: TRBV6-5
d_gene: -
CDR3nt: TGTGCCAGCAGTTACGATGGGGTGGGCGGACAGCCCCAGCATTTT
CDR3aa: CASSYDGVGGQPQHF

abundance: -
j_gene: TRBJ2-7
v_gene: TRBV27
d_gene: -
CDR3nt: TGTGCCAGCAGTAGACCATCCGAAGGATCCTACGAGCAGTACTTC
CDR3aa: CASSRPSEGSYEQYF

abundance: -
j_gene: TRBJ1-2
v_gene: TRBV30
d_gene: -
CDR3nt: TGTGCCTGGAGTGTGGCAGCTAACTATGGCTACACCTTC
CDR3aa: CAWSVAANYGYTF

abundance: -
j_gene: TRBJ2-1
v_gene: TRBV14
d_gene: -
CDR3nt: TGTGCCAGCAGCAGACTCGACTACAATGAGCAGTTCTTC
CDR3aa: CASSRLDYNEQFF

abundance: -
j_gene: TRBJ2-5
v_gene: TRBV7-3
d_gene: -
CDR3nt: TGTGCCAGCAGCTTACTCCCTGGTCAAGAGACCCAGTACTTC
CDR3aa: CASSLLPGQETQYF

abundance: -
j_gene: TRBJ2-7
v_gene: TRBV4-2
d_gene: TRBD2
CDR3nt: TGTGCCAGCAGCCAAGATTTCACCGCGGGAGCTGAAGAGCAGTACTTC
CDR3aa: CASSQDFTAGAEEQYF

abundance: -
j_gene: TRBJ2-5
v_gene: TRBV5-1
d_gene: -
CDR3nt: TGCGCCAGCAGCTTGGATCAGGGGGGAGAGACCCAGTACTTC
CDR3aa: CASSLDQGGETQYF

abundance: -
j_gene: TRBJ1-3
v_gene: TRBV11-2
d_gene: -
CDR3nt: TGTGCCAGCAGCTGGACAGACTCTGGAAACACCATATATTTT
CDR3aa: CASSWTDSGNTIYF

abundance: -
j_gene: TRBJ2-2
v_gene: TRBV5-4
d_gene: -
CDR3nt: TGTGCCAGCAGCTCTCGTCTGGATTCTAACACCGGGGAGCTGTTTTTT
CDR3aa: CASSSRLDSNTGELFF